The rows below give T cell receptor beta chains drawn from one sample of a study of CD8 T cells in Susac syndrome. A single record per CDR3 protein comes from TCRdb applying MiXCR to the immunoSEQ multiplex PCR reads. The data contain 300,000 to 350,000 distinct CDR3 sequences, around 90% of them singletons. Sequences were obtained from CD4+ T cells from PBMCs. The receptors originated from a human donor with multiple sclerosis. The CDR3 runs from the conserved cysteine through the conserved F or W. Fields, in order: D gene, J gene, clone size, V gene, CDR3 DNA, CDR3 protein. D genes are given only for firm matches. Clone size is stated in some rows and not others, as once, few, many or a class when expanded.

D: TRBD2
J: TRBJ2-1
size: -
V: TRBV28
DNA: TGTGCCAGCAGTTTATATTTGTGGGCTAGCGGGAAAATCCACAATGAGCAGTTCTTC
CDR3: CASSLYLWASGKIHNEQFF

D: TRBD2
J: TRBJ2-5
size: few
V: TRBV5-4
DNA: TGTGCCAGCTCGCCACTAGCGGGAGTAGGAGAGACCCAGTACTTC
CDR3: CASSPLAGVGETQYF

D: -
J: TRBJ1-5
size: -
V: TRBV29-1
DNA: TGCAGCGTTATGTTCAATAGCAATCAGCCCCAGCATTTT
CDR3: CSVMFNSNQPQHF

D: -
J: TRBJ2-1
size: -
V: TRBV10-3
DNA: TGTGCCATCAGTGAAGGGTCAGGGGCCCGCTCCCGGAGCTCCTACAATGAGCAGTTCTTC
CDR3: CAISEGSGARSRSSYNEQFF

D: -
J: TRBJ2-1
size: -
V: TRBV29-1
DNA: TGCAGCGTGGGGTTGAACGGGAATGAGCAGTTCTTC
CDR3: CSVGLNGNEQFF

D: -
J: TRBJ2-5
size: -
V: TRBV12-3/TRBV12-4
DNA: TGTGCCAGCAAGTCCGGAGTTAAGGAGACCCAGTACTTC
CDR3: CASKSGVKETQYF

D: TRBD1
J: TRBJ2-4
size: -
V: TRBV25-1
DNA: TGTGCCAGCAGTCAAGGGACAGGGAAAAACATTCAGTACTTC
CDR3: CASSQGTGKNIQYF

D: -
J: TRBJ2-7
size: -
V: TRBV19
DNA: TGTGCCAGTAGCACGGGGCCGTACGAGCAGTACTTC
CDR3: CASSTGPYEQYF

D: -
J: TRBJ2-5
size: -
V: TRBV19
DNA: TGTGCCAGTAGTTACCCCTTCGAGACCCAGTACTTC
CDR3: CASSYPFETQYF

D: TRBD1
J: TRBJ1-2
size: few
V: TRBV7-3
DNA: TGTGCCAGCAGCCCGGGACAGCCCTATGGCTACACCTTC
CDR3: CASSPGQPYGYTF

D: -
J: TRBJ2-1
size: -
V: TRBV12-3/TRBV12-4
DNA: TGTGCCAGCAGCCCATTTATACCCTACAATGAGCAGTTCTTC
CDR3: CASSPFIPYNEQFF

D: -
J: TRBJ2-5
size: -
V: TRBV28
DNA: TGTGCCAGCAGAGTCGGTTTGGGCTACCAAGAGACCCAGTACTTC
CDR3: CASRVGLGYQETQYF

D: -
J: TRBJ1-5
size: -
V: TRBV30
DNA: TGTGCCTGGGGGATGGACAGAGATCAGCCCCAGCATTTT
CDR3: CAWGMDRDQPQHF

D: TRBD1
J: TRBJ1-1
size: -
V: TRBV29-1
DNA: TGCAGCGTTAGGGACAGGGGGCCGAACACTGAAGCTTTCTTT
CDR3: CSVRDRGPNTEAFF

D: TRBD2
J: TRBJ2-1
size: -
V: TRBV7-3
DNA: TGTGCCAGCAGCCGATGGACTAGCGGGTCAAATGAGCAGTTCTTC
CDR3: CASSRWTSGSNEQFF

D: -
J: TRBJ1-1
size: -
V: TRBV2
DNA: TGTGCCAGCAGTGGCCAAGGAGGGGACACCAATGAAGCTTTCTTT
CDR3: CASSGQGGDTNEAFF

D: -
J: TRBJ1-4
size: -
V: TRBV10-1
DNA: TGCGCCAGCAGTGGATCAGTGAGTGAAAAACTGTTTTTT
CDR3: CASSGSVSEKLFF

D: -
J: TRBJ1-1
size: -
V: TRBV2
DNA: TGTGCCAGCAGACCTCAGGGACAGAACACTGAAGCTTTCTTT
CDR3: CASRPQGQNTEAFF

D: -
J: TRBJ1-1
size: -
V: TRBV29-1
DNA: TGCAGCGTTGAGAAGGGAGTCTACACTGAAGCTTTCTTT
CDR3: CSVEKGVYTEAFF

D: TRBD2
J: TRBJ2-7
size: -
V: TRBV20-1
DNA: TGCAGTGCTAGAGGGGGAGGGACTAGCGGCCCAAGGGGGAGAAACGAGCAGTACTTC
CDR3: CSARGGGTSGPRGRNEQYF

D: -
J: TRBJ2-3
size: -
V: TRBV7-9
DNA: TGTGCCAGCAGCCCCGGCGCAGATACGCAGTATTTT
CDR3: CASSPGADTQYF

D: -
J: TRBJ2-7
size: -
V: TRBV12-3/TRBV12-4
DNA: TGTGCCAGCAGTTTGATGACGGGAGACGGAGATTCTAAAGCGGAGCAGTACTTC
CDR3: CASSLMTGDGDSKAEQYF

D: TRBD2
J: TRBJ2-1
size: -
V: TRBV5-1
DNA: TGCGCCAGCAGGGCTAGCGGGGATTACAATGAGCAGTTCTTC
CDR3: CASRASGDYNEQFF

D: TRBD1
J: TRBJ2-7
size: -
V: TRBV4-3
DNA: TGCGCCAGCAGCCAAGCAGTGCCGGGACAGGCGGTTTTCGAGCAGTACTTC
CDR3: CASSQAVPGQAVFEQYF

D: -
J: TRBJ2-1
size: -
V: TRBV10-2
DNA: TGCGCCAGCAGTGAGTCTAGAGCGTCCAAACAACGCAATGAGCAGTTCTTC
CDR3: CASSESRASKQRNEQFF

D: -
J: TRBJ2-6
size: -
V: TRBV29-1
DNA: TGCAGCGTTATACTGTCGTCCTCTGGGGCCAACGTCCTGACTTTC
CDR3: CSVILSSSGANVLTF

D: TRBD2
J: TRBJ2-1
size: -
V: TRBV7-9
DNA: TGTGCCAGCAGCGTAGCGGGGATTAACAATGAGCAGTTCTTC
CDR3: CASSVAGINNEQFF

D: -
J: TRBJ1-5
size: -
V: TRBV20-1
DNA: TGCAGTGCTAGGAGGGTGGGGAATCAGCCCCAGCATTTT
CDR3: CSARRVGNQPQHF

D: -
J: TRBJ1-5
size: -
V: TRBV19
DNA: TGTGCCAGTACCCCAGGGAATCAGCCCCAGCATTTT
CDR3: CASTPGNQPQHF

D: -
J: TRBJ2-4
size: -
V: TRBV6-2/TRBV6-3
DNA: TGTGCCAGCGCGGCCGTACTAAACATTCAGTACTTC
CDR3: CASAAVLNIQYF

D: -
J: TRBJ1-1
size: -
V: TRBV28
DNA: TGTGCCAGCAGGCCCCGTAACACTGAAGCTTTCTTT
CDR3: CASRPRNTEAFF

D: TRBD1
J: TRBJ1-2
size: -
V: TRBV30
DNA: TGTGCCTGGAGTGTTGTAGGGTACAGGCTAACAGGGGCAGCTAACTATGGCTACACCTTC
CDR3: CAWSVVGYRLTGAANYGYTF

D: TRBD1
J: TRBJ1-1
size: -
V: TRBV20-1
DNA: TGCAGTGCTAGGGGGGGACAGGCGAACACTGAAGCTTTCTTT
CDR3: CSARGGQANTEAFF

D: -
J: TRBJ2-5
size: -
V: TRBV7-9
DNA: TGTGCCAGCAGCTTATCCGTGTCAGGGGAGACCCAGTACTTC
CDR3: CASSLSVSGETQYF

D: -
J: TRBJ1-1
size: -
V: TRBV5-4
DNA: TGTGCCAGCAGCTTGACACAGGGACGGACTGAAGCTTTCTTT
CDR3: CASSLTQGRTEAFF

D: TRBD1
J: TRBJ2-4
size: -
V: TRBV29-1
DNA: TGCAGCGTACGGACAGGGGAAGGCAAAAACATTCAGTACTTC
CDR3: CSVRTGEGKNIQYF

D: TRBD1
J: TRBJ1-1
size: -
V: TRBV14
DNA: TGTGCCAGCAGGAGGCAGGGGGCTTGGAGGAACACTGAAGCTTTCTTT
CDR3: CASRRQGAWRNTEAFF

D: -
J: TRBJ2-1
size: -
V: TRBV7-9
DNA: TGTGCCAGCAGCCGCGGGGGCTCCCCGTACAATGAGCAGTTCTTC
CDR3: CASSRGGSPYNEQFF

D: -
J: TRBJ1-3
size: -
V: TRBV12-3/TRBV12-4
DNA: TGTGCCAGCAGTTTCAAGGAGTCCTCTGGAAACACCATATATTTT
CDR3: CASSFKESSGNTIYF

D: -
J: TRBJ1-4
size: -
V: TRBV3-1
DNA: TGTGCCAGCAGCCTAACGAGAGGGGCGGGTGAAAAACTGTTTTTT
CDR3: CASSLTRGAGEKLFF

D: -
J: TRBJ2-5
size: -
V: TRBV29-1
DNA: TGCAGCGTTTTAACTTGGGGTGGAGGACTCCAAGAGACCCAGTACTTC
CDR3: CSVLTWGGGLQETQYF

D: TRBD1
J: TRBJ2-5
size: -
V: TRBV3-1
DNA: TGTGCCAGCAGCCAAAACTCGGGACAGCAAGAGACCCAGTACTTC
CDR3: CASSQNSGQQETQYF

D: TRBD1
J: TRBJ1-2
size: once
V: TRBV6-1
DNA: TGTGCCAGCCGAGGCGGGGACAGCTTCTATGGCTACACCTTC
CDR3: CASRGGDSFYGYTF

D: TRBD1
J: TRBJ2-6
size: -
V: TRBV28
DNA: TGTGCCAGCAGTTCCGGGACAGGGACCGGGGCCAACGTCCTGACTTTC
CDR3: CASSSGTGTGANVLTF

D: -
J: TRBJ2-1
size: few
V: TRBV6-6
DNA: TGTGCCAGCAGGACTAGCTCCTACAATGAGCAGTTCTTC
CDR3: CASRTSSYNEQFF

D: -
J: TRBJ2-5
size: -
V: TRBV5-1
DNA: TGCGCCAGCAGCTTGGTGTGGGGGGGCGATGAGACCCAGTACTTC
CDR3: CASSLVWGGDETQYF

D: TRBD1
J: TRBJ2-3
size: once
V: TRBV29-1
DNA: TGCAGCGTTGAGCAGGGGGTGGGTACAGATACGCAGTATTTT
CDR3: CSVEQGVGTDTQYF

D: -
J: TRBJ2-5
size: -
V: TRBV7-3
DNA: TGTGCCAGCAGCTCACTGGGGGGTCCAGGGACCCAGTACTTC
CDR3: CASSSLGGPGTQYF

D: -
J: TRBJ1-1
size: -
V: TRBV19
DNA: TGTGCCAGTAGTATAGAAGCGGCCCGCGGCACTGAAGCTTTCTTT
CDR3: CASSIEAARGTEAFF

D: -
J: TRBJ2-7
size: -
V: TRBV5-4
DNA: TGTGCCAGCAGCTTGGTAGGAATACACCAGTACGAGCAGTACTTC
CDR3: CASSLVGIHQYEQYF

D: TRBD1
J: TRBJ2-7
size: -
V: TRBV7-9
DNA: TGTGCCAGCAGCACCGACAGGGGGCTTTACGAGCAGTACTTC
CDR3: CASSTDRGLYEQYF